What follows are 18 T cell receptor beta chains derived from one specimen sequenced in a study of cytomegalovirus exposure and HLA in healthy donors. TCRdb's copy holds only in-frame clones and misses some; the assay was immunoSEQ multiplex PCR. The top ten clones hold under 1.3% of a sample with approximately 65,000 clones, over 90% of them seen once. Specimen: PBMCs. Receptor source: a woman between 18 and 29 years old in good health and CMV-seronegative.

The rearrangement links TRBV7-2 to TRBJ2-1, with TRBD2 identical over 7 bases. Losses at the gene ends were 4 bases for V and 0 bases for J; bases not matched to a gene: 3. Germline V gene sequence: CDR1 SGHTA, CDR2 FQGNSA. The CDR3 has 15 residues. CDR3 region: CASSYGGSSYNEQFF. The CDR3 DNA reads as TGTGCCAGCAGCTACGGGGGGAGCTCCTACAATGAGCAGTTCTTC.

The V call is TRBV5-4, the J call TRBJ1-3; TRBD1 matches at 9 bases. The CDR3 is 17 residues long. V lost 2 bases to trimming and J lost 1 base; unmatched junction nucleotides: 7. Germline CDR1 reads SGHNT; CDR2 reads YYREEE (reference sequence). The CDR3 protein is CASSFGTGSISGNTIYF. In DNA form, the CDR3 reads TGTGCCAGCAGCTTCGGGACAGGGTCTATTTCTGGAAACACCATATATTTT.

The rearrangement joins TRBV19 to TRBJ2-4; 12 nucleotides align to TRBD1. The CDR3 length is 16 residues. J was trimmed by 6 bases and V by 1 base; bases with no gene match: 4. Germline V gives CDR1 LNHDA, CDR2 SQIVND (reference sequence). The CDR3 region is CASSIAGQGARNIQYF. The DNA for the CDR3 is TGTGCCAGTAGTATAGCGGGACAGGGGGCCCGAAACATTCAGTACTTC.

CDR3 sequence reads: CASSQQGSSYEQYF. CDR3 bases: TGTGCCAGCAGCCAACAGGGTTCGTCCTACGAGCAGTACTTC. The rearrangement uses TRBV5-4 and TRBJ2-7, with D possibly matching TRBD1 (6 bases). Trimming shortened V by 4 bases and J by 1 base, and 12 bases separated the two germline ends. Germline CDR1 reads SGHNT; CDR2 reads YYREEE (reference sequence). The CDR3 length is 14 residues.

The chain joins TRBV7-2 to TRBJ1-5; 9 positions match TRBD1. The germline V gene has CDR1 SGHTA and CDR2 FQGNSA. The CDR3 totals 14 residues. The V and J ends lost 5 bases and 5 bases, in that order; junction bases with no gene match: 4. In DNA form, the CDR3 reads TGTGCCAGCAGCCTGACAGGGGGAGATCAGCCCCAGCATTTT. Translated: CASSLTGGDQPQHF.

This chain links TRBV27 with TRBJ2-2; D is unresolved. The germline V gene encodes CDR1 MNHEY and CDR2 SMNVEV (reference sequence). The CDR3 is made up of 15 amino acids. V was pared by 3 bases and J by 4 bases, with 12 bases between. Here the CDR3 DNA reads TGTGCCAGCAGTTTTTTTGGAGAGATCACCGGGGAGCTGTTTTTT. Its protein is CASSFFGEITGELFF.

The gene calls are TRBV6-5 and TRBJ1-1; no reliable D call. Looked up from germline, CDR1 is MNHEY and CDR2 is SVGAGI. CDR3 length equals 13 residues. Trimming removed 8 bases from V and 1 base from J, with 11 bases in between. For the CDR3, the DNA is TGTGCCAGCGGGCGTTATTGGAACACTGAAGCTTTCTTT. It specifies CASGRYWNTEAFF.

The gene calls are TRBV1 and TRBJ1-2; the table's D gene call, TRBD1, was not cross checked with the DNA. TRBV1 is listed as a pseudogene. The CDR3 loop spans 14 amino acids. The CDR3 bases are TGCACCAGCAGCCACAAAGGGACAGTCTTTGGCTACACCTTC. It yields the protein CTSSHKGTVFGYTF.

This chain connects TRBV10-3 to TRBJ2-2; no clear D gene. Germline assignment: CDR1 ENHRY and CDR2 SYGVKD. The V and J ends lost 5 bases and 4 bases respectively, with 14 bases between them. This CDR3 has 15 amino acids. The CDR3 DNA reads TGTGCCATCAGTAGTACCTCATCGGGCACCGGGGAGCTGTTTTTT. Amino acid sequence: CAISSTSSGTGELFF.

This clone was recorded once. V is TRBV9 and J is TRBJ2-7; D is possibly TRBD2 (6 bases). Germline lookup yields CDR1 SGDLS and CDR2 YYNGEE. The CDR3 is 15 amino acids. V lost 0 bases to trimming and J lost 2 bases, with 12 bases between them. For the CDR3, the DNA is TGTGCCAGCAGCGTAGGGCAGCGGGCACCCTACGAGCAGTACTTC. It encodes CASSVGQRAPYEQYF. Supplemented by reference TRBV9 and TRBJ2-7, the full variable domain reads DSGVTQTPKHLITATGQRVTLRCSPRSGDLSVYWYQQSLDQGLQFLIQYYNGEERAKGNILERFSAQQFPDLHSELNLSSLELGDSALYFCASSVGQRAPYEQYFGPGTRLTVT.

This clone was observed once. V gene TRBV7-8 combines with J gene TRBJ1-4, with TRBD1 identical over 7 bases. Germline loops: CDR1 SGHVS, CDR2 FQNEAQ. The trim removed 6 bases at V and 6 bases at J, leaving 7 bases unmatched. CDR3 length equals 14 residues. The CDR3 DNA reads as TGTGCCAGCAGTCCTGGGACAGTAGATGAAAAACTGTTTTTT. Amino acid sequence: CASSPGTVDEKLFF.

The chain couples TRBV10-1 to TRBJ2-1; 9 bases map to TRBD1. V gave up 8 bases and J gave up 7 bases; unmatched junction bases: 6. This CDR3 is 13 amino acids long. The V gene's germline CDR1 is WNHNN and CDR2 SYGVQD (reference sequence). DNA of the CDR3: TGCGCCAGCGCCCCCGGACAGGGGAATGAGCAGTTCTTC. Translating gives CASAPGQGNEQFF.

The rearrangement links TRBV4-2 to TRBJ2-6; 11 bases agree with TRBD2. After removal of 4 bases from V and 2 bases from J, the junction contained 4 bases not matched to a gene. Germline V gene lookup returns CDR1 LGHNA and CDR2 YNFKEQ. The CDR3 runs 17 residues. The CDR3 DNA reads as TGTGCCAGCAGCCCCTCACTAGCGGGAGCTGGGGCCAACGTCCTGACTTTC. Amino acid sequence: CASSPSLAGAGANVLTF.

The CDR3 reads CAIRAGTGNSNQPQHF. The CDR3 nucleotides read TGTGCCATCCGAGCCGGGACAGGGAACAGCAATCAGCCCCAGCATTTT. This chain links TRBV15 with TRBJ1-5; 9 bases are shared with TRBD1. Germline V gene data show CDR1 as LNHNV and CDR2 as YYDKDF (reference sequence). The CDR3 totals 16 residues. Trimming removed 10 bases from V and 1 base from J; junction bases left unmatched: 11.

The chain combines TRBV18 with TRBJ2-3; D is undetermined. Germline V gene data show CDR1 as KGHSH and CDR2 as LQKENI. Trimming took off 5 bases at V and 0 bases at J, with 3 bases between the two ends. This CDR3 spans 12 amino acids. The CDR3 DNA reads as TGTGCCAGCTCATCGAGCACAGATACGCAGTATTTT. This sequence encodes CASSSSTDTQYF.

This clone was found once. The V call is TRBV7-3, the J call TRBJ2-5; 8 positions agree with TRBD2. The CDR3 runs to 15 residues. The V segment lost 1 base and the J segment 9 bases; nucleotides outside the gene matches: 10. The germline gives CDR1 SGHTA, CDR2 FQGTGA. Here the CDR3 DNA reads TGTGCCAGCAGCTTAAAGGCGGGGGGCCGGGAGGCCCAGTACTTC. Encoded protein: CASSLKAGGREAQYF.

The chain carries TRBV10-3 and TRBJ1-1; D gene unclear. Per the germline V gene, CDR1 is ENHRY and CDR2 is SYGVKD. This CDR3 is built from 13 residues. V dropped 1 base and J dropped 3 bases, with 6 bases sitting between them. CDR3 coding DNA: TGTGCCATCAGTGAGTTACAGTACACTGAAGCTTTCTTT. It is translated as CAISELQYTEAFF.

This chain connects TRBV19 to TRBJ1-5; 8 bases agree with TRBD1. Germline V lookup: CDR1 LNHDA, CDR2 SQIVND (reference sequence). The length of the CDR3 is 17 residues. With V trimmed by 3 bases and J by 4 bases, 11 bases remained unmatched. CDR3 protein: CASSIRADRGQNQPQHF. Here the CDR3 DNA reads TGTGCCAGTAGTATCAGGGCAGACAGGGGACAGAATCAGCCCCAGCATTTT. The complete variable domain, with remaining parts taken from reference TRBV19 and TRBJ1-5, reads DGGITQSPKYLFRKEGQNVTLSCEQNLNHDAMYWYRQDPGQGLRLIYYSQIVNDFQKGDIAEGYSVSREKKESFPLTVTSAQKNPTAFYLCASSIRADRGQNQPQHFGDGTRLSIL.